This T cell receptor (beta chain) appears in the sequencing data of a study of cytomegalovirus exposure and HLA in healthy donors. Study-wide background: The platform used for the 120 validation repertoires matched that of the approximately 670 first-cohort repertoires, a later analysis reported.

Here immunoSEQ multiplex PCR was the method, and the copy in TCRdb shows in-frame clones only, minus some. The sample includes 190,000 or so clones, around 81% of them seen just once. The sequenced material came from PBMCs. This TCR came from a woman between 18 and 29 years old in good health and CMV-seropositive.

The CDR3 DNA sequence: TGTGCCAGCAGTTACTCAGCTGGGCAGGGAAGGGATACGCAGTATTTT. Translated: CASSYSAGQGRDTQYF. The rearrangement uses TRBV6-5 and TRBJ2-3; D might be TRBD1 (5 bases). The CDR3 is 16 amino acids. V lost 0 bases to trimming and J lost 6 bases, with 16 bases between them. Germline V gives CDR1 MNHEY, CDR2 SVGAGI.